The subject of this entry is one T cell receptor (beta chain). As yet, its antigen is unknown. This CDR3 has 13 residues. The germline V gene encodes CDR1 GTSNPN and CDR2 SVGIG (reference sequence). V lost 1 base to trimming and J lost 9 bases, with 10 bases between them. The sample comes from a study of T cell responses to AZD1222 COVID-19 vaccine. Study background: Second-dose groups at about 4 or about 12 weeks were pooled.

Sequencing was performed with immunoSEQ multiplex PCR; in TCRdb, only in-frame clones are kept and a portion is missing. The table has 150,000 to 200,000 clones, roughly 92% seen once. Study-wide findings and caveats: All repertoire sampling was performed exclusively after the peak T cell response. White British ancestry dominated among donors, who included more females, and clonal diversity was possibly underestimated. Vaccine-related CD4 TCRs covered spike, predominating at 160-218 and 743-854.

This rearrangement joins TRBV30 to TRBJ1-6, with a weak D call TRBD1 (6 bases). This material consisted of peripheral blood, taken on day 0 of AZD1222 vaccination. The TCR was taken from an adult in good health. The CDR3 region is CAWSAGVASPLHF. The DNA of the CDR3 is TGTGCCTGGAGTGCAGGGGTGGCTTCACCCCTCCACTTT.